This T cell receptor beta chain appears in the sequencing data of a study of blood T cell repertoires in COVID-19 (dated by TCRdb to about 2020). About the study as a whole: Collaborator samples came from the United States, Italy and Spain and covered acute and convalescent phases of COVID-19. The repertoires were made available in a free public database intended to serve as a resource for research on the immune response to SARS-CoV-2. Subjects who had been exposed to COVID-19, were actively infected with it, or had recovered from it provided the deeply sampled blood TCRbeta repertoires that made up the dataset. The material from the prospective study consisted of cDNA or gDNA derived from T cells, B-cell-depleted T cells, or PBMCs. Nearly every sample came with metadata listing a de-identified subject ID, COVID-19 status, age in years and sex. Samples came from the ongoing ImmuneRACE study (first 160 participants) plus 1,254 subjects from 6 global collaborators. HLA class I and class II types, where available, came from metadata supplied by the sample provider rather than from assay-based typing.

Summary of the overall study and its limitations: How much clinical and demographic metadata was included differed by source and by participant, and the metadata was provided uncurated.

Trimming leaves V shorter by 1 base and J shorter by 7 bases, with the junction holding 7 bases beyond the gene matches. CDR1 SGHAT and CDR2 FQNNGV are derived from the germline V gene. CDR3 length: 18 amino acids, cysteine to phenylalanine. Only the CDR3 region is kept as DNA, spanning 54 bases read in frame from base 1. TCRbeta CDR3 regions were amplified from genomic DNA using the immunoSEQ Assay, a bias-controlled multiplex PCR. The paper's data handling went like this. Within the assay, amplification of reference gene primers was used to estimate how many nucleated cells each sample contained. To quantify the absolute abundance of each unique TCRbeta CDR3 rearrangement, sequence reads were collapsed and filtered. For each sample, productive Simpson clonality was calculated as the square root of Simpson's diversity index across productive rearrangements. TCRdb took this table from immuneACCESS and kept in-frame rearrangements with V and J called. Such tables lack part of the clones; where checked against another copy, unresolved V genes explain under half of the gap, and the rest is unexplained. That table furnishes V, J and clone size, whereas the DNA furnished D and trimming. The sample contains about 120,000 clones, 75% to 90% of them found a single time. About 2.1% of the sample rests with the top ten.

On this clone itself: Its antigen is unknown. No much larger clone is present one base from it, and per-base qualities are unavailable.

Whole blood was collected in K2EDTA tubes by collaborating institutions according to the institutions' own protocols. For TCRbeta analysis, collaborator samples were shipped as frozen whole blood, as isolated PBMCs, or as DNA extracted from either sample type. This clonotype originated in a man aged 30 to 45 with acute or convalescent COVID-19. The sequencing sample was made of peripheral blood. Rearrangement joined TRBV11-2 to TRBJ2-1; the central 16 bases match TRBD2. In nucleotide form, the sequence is TGTGCCAGCAGCTTAGGTCCGGGACTAGCGGGGGGGCGTAATGAGCAGTTCTTC. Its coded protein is CASSLGPGLAGGRNEQFF. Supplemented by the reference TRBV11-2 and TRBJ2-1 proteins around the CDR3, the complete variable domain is EAGVAQSPRYKIIEKRQSVAFWCNPISGHATLYWYQQILGQGPKLLIQFQNNGVVDDSQLPKDRFSAERLKGVDSTLKIQPAKLEDSAVYLCASSLGPGLAGGRNEQFFGPGTRLTVL.